The 4 T cell receptor beta chains reported below all come from one sample, sequenced in a study of T-cell reconstitution after alpha-beta-depleted transplantation in children. It was with unique molecular identifiers that the TCRbeta library was prepared. MiXCR was run by TCRdb on the PCR reads, yielding one entry per CDR3 protein. The table has about 490,000 distinct CDR3 sequences, roughly a tenth seen once. Sequences were derived from PBMCs, sampled before TCRalphabeta/CD19-depleted stem cell transplant. The origin of the receptors is a child aged 2 to 15 with inherited bone marrow failure, due to receive a stem cell transplant.

This clonotype was seen repeatedly, ten times or more. The V call is TRBV4-2, the J call TRBJ2-2, with TRBD2 as a possible D gene (6 bases). This CDR3 has 13 residues. Germline V lookup: CDR1 LGHNA, CDR2 YNFKEQ. Trimming cost V 8 bases and J 4 bases, with 11 bases left between them. Here the CDR3 DNA reads TGTGCCAGCGGGAGGCAGAGCACCGGGGAGCTGTTTTTT. The encoded protein is CASGRQSTGELFF.

This clonotype was counted many times. The V gene is TRBV12-3 or TRBV12-4, the J gene TRBJ2-1; 8 nucleotides line up with TRBD1. The CDR3 totals 14 residues. V lost 7 bases and J lost 10; bases outside the gene matches: 12. The CDR3 sequence: CASKSGQGEGEQFF. As DNA, the CDR3 is TGTGCCAGCAAATCTGGACAGGGTGAGGGCGAGCAGTTCTTC.

This sequence joins TRBV12-3 or TRBV12-4 and TRBJ1-6; 8 bases match TRBD1. CDR3 length equals 14 residues. J gave up 8 bases and V 6 bases, and 6 bases lay outside the gene matches. CDR3 DNA: TGTGCCAGCAGGTTTCAGGGGGCGCATTCACCCCTCCACTTT. Its protein is CASRFQGAHSPLHF.

Concerning this clonotype itself: This sequence may be a read error, since a much larger clone differs from it by one base. The CDR3 spells CASSPEEGGGQPQHF. The CDR3, as DNA: TGTGCCAGCAGCCCTGAGGAGGGGGGGGGACAGCCCCAGCATTTT. This chain joins TRBV4-2 and TRBJ1-5, with a tentative D call TRBD1 (6 bases). The CDR3 totals 15 residues. Germline assignment: CDR1 LGHNA and CDR2 YNFKEQ. Trimming cost V 4 bases and J 7 bases, with 17 bases left between them.